The rows below give T cell receptor beta chains drawn from one sample of a study of PD-1 blockade in mismatch repair-deficient tumors. Here immunoSEQ multiplex PCR was the method, and the copy in TCRdb shows in-frame clones only, minus some. Among under 150,000 clones listed, 70% to 90% were seen once. Here the sequenced sample was peripheral blood, taken 44 weeks after starting pembrolizumab. The receptors stem from an adult with mismatch repair-deficient cancer. The CDR3 runs from the conserved cysteine through the conserved F or W. The order of the fields is D gene, J gene, V gene, clone size, CDR3 protein, CDR3 DNA. The D gene is left open where the match is weak. Some rows mark clone size as missing; the rest say once, few, many or name a class of expanded clone.

D gene: TRBD2
J gene: TRBJ2-7
V gene: TRBV11-3
clone size: .
CDR3 protein: CASSARTSGAYEQYF
CDR3 DNA: TGTGCCAGCAGCGCCCGGACTAGCGGAGCCTACGAGCAGTACTTC

D gene: .
J gene: TRBJ2-3
V gene: TRBV27
clone size: .
CDR3 protein: CASSLFPTDTQYF
CDR3 DNA: TGTGCCAGCAGTTTATTCCCCACAGATACGCAGTATTTT

D gene: .
J gene: TRBJ2-5
V gene: TRBV19
clone size: .
CDR3 protein: CASTWTGSGTQYF
CDR3 DNA: TGTGCCAGTACCTGGACGGGGTCCGGGACCCAGTACTTC

D gene: .
J gene: TRBJ2-7
V gene: TRBV7-9
clone size: .
CDR3 protein: CASSPGFEQYF
CDR3 DNA: TGTGCCAGCAGCCCCGGGTTCGAGCAGTACTTC

D gene: .
J gene: TRBJ2-7
V gene: TRBV21-1
clone size: once
CDR3 protein: CASSNSDRVGEQYF
CDR3 DNA: TGTGCCAGCAGCAACTCGGACAGGGTAGGCGAGCAGTACTTC

D gene: .
J gene: TRBJ2-6
V gene: TRBV10-3
clone size: .
CDR3 protein: CAIRYTGANVLTF
CDR3 DNA: TGTGCCATCAGGTATACTGGGGCCAACGTCCTGACTTTC

D gene: .
J gene: TRBJ1-5
V gene: TRBV30
clone size: .
CDR3 protein: CAWRAQGGPQHF
CDR3 DNA: TGTGCCTGGAGGGCCCAAGGAGGGCCCCAGCATTTT

D gene: .
J gene: TRBJ2-2
V gene: TRBV4-2
clone size: .
CDR3 protein: CASRDNTGELFF
CDR3 DNA: TGTGCCAGCAGGGATAACACCGGGGAGCTGTTTTTT

D gene: .
J gene: TRBJ2-1
V gene: TRBV5-6
clone size: .
CDR3 protein: CASSLVHGVVSSYNEQFF
CDR3 DNA: TGTGCCAGCAGCTTGGTGCATGGAGTGGTGAGCTCCTACAATGAGCAGTTCTTC

D gene: TRBD2
J gene: TRBJ2-1
V gene: TRBV6-4
clone size: .
CDR3 protein: CASSGATSGRADPYNEQFF
CDR3 DNA: TGTGCCAGCAGTGGGGCAACTAGCGGGAGGGCCGACCCCTACAATGAGCAGTTCTTC

D gene: TRBD1
J gene: TRBJ2-5
V gene: TRBV7-9
clone size: .
CDR3 protein: CASSSGQYQETQYF
CDR3 DNA: TGTGCCAGCAGCTCGGGACAGTACCAAGAGACCCAGTACTTC

D gene: TRBD2
J gene: TRBJ2-1
V gene: TRBV9
clone size: once
CDR3 protein: CASSPRGSGENNEQFF
CDR3 DNA: TGTGCCAGCAGCCCTCGAGGTAGCGGGGAAAACAATGAGCAGTTCTTC

D gene: TRBD2
J gene: TRBJ2-1
V gene: TRBV6-1
clone size: .
CDR3 protein: CASREAGNEQFF
CDR3 DNA: TGTGCCAGCCGGGAGGCAGGTAATGAGCAGTTCTTC

D gene: .
J gene: TRBJ2-7
V gene: TRBV10-3
clone size: once
CDR3 protein: CAISLRDRRYEQYF
CDR3 DNA: TGTGCCATCAGTTTGCGGGACAGACGCTACGAGCAGTACTTC

D gene: TRBD1
J gene: TRBJ1-2
V gene: TRBV5-1
clone size: .
CDR3 protein: CASSPPGQGERGYTF
CDR3 DNA: TGCGCCAGCAGTCCCCCGGGACAGGGGGAACGGGGCTACACCTTC

D gene: TRBD2
J gene: TRBJ2-7
V gene: TRBV6-5
clone size: .
CDR3 protein: CASSYSLAASSYEQYF
CDR3 DNA: TGTGCCAGCAGTTACTCTCTAGCGGCCAGCTCCTACGAGCAGTACTTC

D gene: .
J gene: TRBJ1-1
V gene: TRBV6-1
clone size: .
CDR3 protein: CASSRGNTEAFF
CDR3 DNA: TGTGCCAGCAGCCGGGGGAACACTGAAGCTTTCTTT

D gene: .
J gene: TRBJ2-7
V gene: TRBV27
clone size: .
CDR3 protein: CASSPLGLTYEQYF
CDR3 DNA: TGTGCCAGCAGTCCCCTGGGTCTTACCTACGAGCAGTACTTC

D gene: TRBD2
J gene: TRBJ2-7
V gene: TRBV4-3
clone size: .
CDR3 protein: CASSQGAGFYEQYF
CDR3 DNA: TGCGCCAGCAGCCAAGGAGCGGGATTCTACGAGCAGTACTTC

D gene: TRBD1
J gene: TRBJ1-2
V gene: TRBV14
clone size: .
CDR3 protein: CASSRDPGQYYGYTF
CDR3 DNA: TGTGCCAGCAGCCGAGATCCGGGACAGTATTATGGCTACACCTTC

D gene: TRBD2
J gene: TRBJ2-1
V gene: TRBV4-3
clone size: .
CDR3 protein: CASSQEWTGGGNEQFF
CDR3 DNA: TGCGCCAGCAGCCAAGAGTGGACGGGAGGAGGCAATGAGCAGTTCTTC

D gene: .
J gene: TRBJ2-7
V gene: TRBV4-1
clone size: once
CDR3 protein: CASSQKWTETYEQYF
CDR3 DNA: TGCGCCAGCAGCCAAAAATGGACAGAGACCTACGAGCAGTACTTC